Listed here are 29 T cell receptor beta chains from one sample, sequenced in a study of blood T cells in healthy people across ages. It was with a sample-barcoded 5' primer and a J-beta primer mix that a second PCR of roughly 6 to 12 cycles was run. TCRdb fed the 5' RACE reads into MiXCR, producing one record per CDR3 protein. The sample records some 1.5 million distinct CDR3 sequences, 28% being singletons. Sample: blood. The receptor set was obtained from a woman aged 25 to 45 in good health.

This chain links TRBV12-3 or TRBV12-4 with TRBJ2-1; 11 bases line up with TRBD2. The J call could be wrong; TRBJ2-7 is a better fit for the DNA end. This CDR3 is 16 amino acids long. CDR3 residues: CASRRSSGGKYNEQYF. DNA of the CDR3: TGTGCCAGCAGGAGATCTAGCGGGGGGAAATACAATGAGCAGTACTTC.

This sequence joins TRBV7-2 and TRBJ2-1; D gene uncertain. Per the germline V gene, CDR1 is SGHTA and CDR2 is FQGNSA. The length of the CDR3 is 15 residues. The V gene lost 8 bases and the J gene lost 0 bases, with 14 bases spanning the gap. The CDR3 is CASGSKLGSYNEQFF. The CDR3 coding sequence is TGTGCCAGCGGCTCCAAATTGGGCTCCTACAATGAGCAGTTCTTC. Combining the CDR3 with reference TRBV7-2 and TRBJ2-1 gives the whole variable domain GAGVSQSPSNKVTEKGKDVELRCDPISGHTALYWYRQSLGQGLEFLIYFQGNSAPDKSGLPSDRFSAERTGGSVSTLTIQRTQQEDSAVYLCASGSKLGSYNEQFFGPGTRLTVL.

The chain uses TRBV19 and TRBJ1-4; 9 bases are shared with TRBD1. Trimming removed 8 bases from V and 7 bases from J; junction bases left unmatched: 5. Germline loops: CDR1 LNHDA, CDR2 SQIVND (reference sequence). This CDR3 is 13 amino acids long. For the CDR3, the DNA is TGTGCCAGTGCCCGGGACAGGGCTGAAAAACTGTTTTTT. It encodes CASARDRAEKLFF. Complete variable domain (other parts from reference TRBV19 and TRBJ1-4): DGGITQSPKYLFRKEGQNVTLSCEQNLNHDAMYWYRQDPGQGLRLIYYSQIVNDFQKGDIAEGYSVSREKKESFPLTVTSAQKNPTAFYLCASARDRAEKLFFGSGTQLSVL.

This clonotype came up a few times. The rearrangement uses TRBV5-1 and TRBJ2-1; D remains ambiguous. The germline V gene has CDR1 SGHRS and CDR2 YFSETQ. Trimming stripped 6 bases from V and 5 bases from J, with 9 bases between. There are 12 residues in the CDR3. For the CDR3, the DNA is TGCGCCAGCACCTTAACGAACAATGAGCAGTTCTTC. It encodes CASTLTNNEQFF.

The CDR3 DNA reads TGTGCCAGCAGTGGGCGGACAGGGCCGGGCTATGGCTACACCTTC. It specifies CASSGRTGPGYGYTF. This rearrangement joins TRBV6-1 to TRBJ1-2, with TRBD1 matching over 8 bases. The CDR3 is 15 residues long. After removal of 4 bases from V and 4 bases from J, the junction contained 8 bases not matched to a gene. Germline V gene data show CDR1 as MNHNS and CDR2 as SASEGT.

DNA for the CDR3: TGTGCCAGCAGCGTAGATGGGTTGTGGGAAGGGCTGTTTTTT. It codes for CASSVDGLWEGLFF. The chain carries TRBV9 and TRBJ2-2; D is undetermined. V dropped 0 bases and J dropped 13 bases, with 16 bases sitting between them. Per the germline V gene, CDR1 is SGDLS and CDR2 is YYNGEE. The CDR3 length is 14 residues.

The gene calls are TRBV12-3 or TRBV12-4 and TRBJ1-2; TRBD1 matches 7 bases. The CDR3 has 13 residues. V trimming: 3 bases; J trimming: 8 bases; junction bases outside the gene matches: 6. The CDR3 sequence: CASSFGSGGGYTF. The CDR3 nucleotides read TGTGCCAGCAGTTTTGGTTCAGGGGGGGGCTACACCTTC.

This chain uses TRBV15 with TRBJ2-1; the D is unclear. Trimming shortened V by 8 bases and J by 6 bases, and 11 bases separated the two germline ends. This CDR3 comprises 12 residues. CDR1 is LNHNV, CDR2 YYDKDF, per germline (reference sequence). Written as DNA, the CDR3 is TGTGCCACCGGCAAGGATCCCAATGAGCAGTTCTTC. This encodes CATGKDPNEQFF. Full variable domain (remainder filled in from reference TRBV15 and TRBJ2-1): DAMVIQNPRYQVTQFGKPVTLSCSQTLNHNVMYWYQQKSSQAPKLLFHYYDKDFNNEADTPDNFQSRRPNTSFCFLDIRSPGLGDTAMYLCATGKDPNEQFFGPGTRLTVL.

This clonotype showed up many times. The chain has TRBV6-5 and TRBJ2-1; tentatively, D is TRBD2 (6 bases). Germline lookup yields CDR1 MNHEY and CDR2 SVGAGI. The V end was cut by 5 bases, the J end by 6 bases, with 17 bases between. The CDR3 has 15 residues. The CDR3 DNA is TGTGCCAGCAGTACTTCCGAGACTAGTACCAATGAGCAGTTCTTC. Protein: CASSTSETSTNEQFF.

This rearrangement joins TRBV20-1 to TRBJ2-3; 7 positions match TRBD2. This CDR3 region has 14 residues. V lost 4 bases, J lost 7 bases, and 11 bases stayed unmatched. In germline, CDR1 is DFQATT, CDR2 SNEGSKA (reference sequence). For the CDR3, the DNA is TGCAGTGCTAACAGCGGGATAGGCTCTTATACGCAGTATTTT. The encoded protein is CSANSGIGSYTQYF.

This clonotype was found a few times. The chain recombines TRBV7-9 with TRBJ2-7; the match to TRBD2 covers 13 bases. With 6 bases clipped from V and 4 bases from J, the junction kept 9 bases outside the gene matches. The germline CDR1 and CDR2 sequences are SEHNR and FQNEAQ (reference sequence). The CDR3 has 16 residues. For the CDR3, the DNA is TGTGCCAGCAGTCACTTCGGGACTAGCGGGACTTACGAGCAGTACTTC. It specifies CASSHFGTSGTYEQYF.

This clonotype was detected a few times. The rearrangement joins TRBV2 to TRBJ2-5; 10 bases align to TRBD2. The germline V gene encodes CDR1 SNHLY and CDR2 FYNNEI. Trimming cost V 9 bases and J 11 bases; bases outside gene matches: 18. CDR3 length: 15 residues. CDR3 sequence: CARVNSGRLTDEQYF. Here the CDR3 DNA reads TGTGCCAGGGTCAATAGCGGGAGGCTTACCGATGAGCAGTACTTC. Together with reference TRBV2 and TRBJ2-5, the CDR3 gives the full variable domain: EPEVTQTPSHQVTQMGQEVILRCVPISNHLYFYWYRQILGQKVEFLVSFYNNEISEKSEIFDDQFSVERPDGSNFTLKIRSTKLEDSAMYFCARVNSGRLTDEQYFGPGTRLLVL.

This clonotype has just a few counts. The genes are TRBV15 and TRBJ2-7, with 8 bases that match TRBD1. The CDR3 length is 16 residues. The J segment lost 5 bases and the V segment lost 1 base, leaving 10 bases of the junction unmatched. The germline CDR1 and CDR2 sequences are LNHNV and YYDKDF (reference sequence). CDR3 sequence reads: CATSRVRGQGFHEQYF. In nucleotides, the CDR3 is TGTGCCACCAGCAGAGTCAGAGGACAGGGTTTCCACGAGCAGTACTTC.

This clonotype has just a few counts. The J gene is TRBJ2-1, the V gene TRBV16, with D perhaps matching TRBD1 or TRBD2 (6 bases each). Trimming took off 7 bases at V and 8 bases at J, with 18 bases between the two ends. The CDR3 has 14 residues. Per germline, CDR1 KGHSY and CDR2 FQNENV. CDR3 in DNA: TGTGCCAGCAACCCCGAGGGGGGTGGCGATGAGCAGTTCTTC. Its translation is CASNPEGGGDEQFF.

This rearrangement joins TRBV5-1 to TRBJ2-5; D call uncertain. V was pared by 0 bases and J by 11 bases, with 20 bases between. The germline V gene encodes CDR1 SGHRS and CDR2 YFSETQ. The CDR3 runs to 15 residues. Here the CDR3 reads CASSLESDPYNEQYF. In DNA, the CDR3 is TGCGCCAGCAGCTTGGAGAGCGATCCCTACAATGAGCAGTACTTC.

As to this clonotype: Since the CDR3 does not end with the conserved phenylalanine or tryptophan, this likely comes from a read error. The chain joins TRBV5-1 to TRBJ1-6, with TRBD1 matching over 9 bases. The V gene end was trimmed by 4 bases and the J gene end by 11 bases; junction bases not matched to a gene: 4. The CDR3 extends over 13 amino acids. Germline CDR1 reads SGHRS; CDR2 reads YFSETQ. DNA of the CDR3: TGCGCCAGCAGCCAGACAGGGGGGGCACCCCTCCACTCT. Protein product: CASSQTGGAPLHS.

The rearrangement joins TRBV20-1 to TRBJ2-5; 10 bases agree with TRBD1. Germline values: CDR1 DFQATT, CDR2 SNEGSKA (reference sequence). The CDR3 is 14 amino acids. J lost 11 bases, V lost 5 bases, and 14 bases had no gene match. CDR3 in amino acids: CSAGWDRGVGEQYF. As DNA, the CDR3 is TGCAGTGCTGGCTGGGACAGGGGCGTCGGGGAGCAGTACTTC.

This clonotype has just a few counts. The chain is built from TRBV18 and TRBJ2-5; 10 nucleotides line up with TRBD2. The length of the CDR3 is 14 residues. The germline V gene has CDR1 KGHSH and CDR2 LQKENI. J was trimmed by 7 bases and V by 2 bases; bases with no gene match: 4. CDR3 nucleotides: TGTGCCAGCTCACCAACTAGCGGGGAAGGGACCCAGTACTTC. It codes for CASSPTSGEGTQYF.

CDR3 DNA sequence: TGCAGTGCTAGTTCCGGGACTAGCGGCTCCTACAATGAGCAGTTCTTC. This gives the protein CSASSGTSGSYNEQFF. The rearrangement uses TRBV20-1 and TRBJ2-1, with 11 bases identical to TRBD2. The V segment lost 3 bases and the J segment 0 bases; nucleotides outside the gene matches: 4. This CDR3 contains 16 residues. The germline CDR1 and CDR2 sequences are DFQATT and SNEGSKA (reference sequence).

The rearrangement uses TRBV7-3 and TRBJ1-4; no definite D call. Germline-derived CDR1 and CDR2 are SGHTA and FQGTGA. The CDR3 runs 15 residues. The germline V and J ends were trimmed by 6 bases and 4 bases, with 15 bases remaining between them. The DNA of the CDR3 is TGTGCCAGCAGGTCGCAGTATTTCAATAATGAAAAACTGTTTTTT. Translating it yields CASRSQYFNNEKLFF. The full variable domain, with the rest looked up from reference TRBV7-3 and TRBJ1-4, is GAGVSQTPSNKVTEKGKYVELRCDPISGHTALYWYRQSLGQGPEFLIYFQGTGAADDSGLPNDRFFAVRPEGSVSTLKIQRTERGDSAVYLCASRSQYFNNEKLFFGSGTQLSVL.

The chain joins TRBV15 to TRBJ2-7; 7 bases are shared with TRBD1. V was pared by 6 bases and J by 2 bases, with 7 bases of the junction left unmatched. The CDR3 is made up of 14 amino acids. Germline CDR1 LNHNV, CDR2 YYDKDF (reference sequence). The CDR3 here is CATRISQGAYEQYF. As DNA, the CDR3 is TGTGCCACCAGGATCTCCCAGGGGGCCTACGAGCAGTACTTC.

This clonotype was recorded many times. The chain recombines TRBV20-1 with TRBJ2-7; 7 bases fit TRBD2. The CDR3 is made up of 14 amino acids. The junction had 11 bases not matched to a gene; V was cut back by 6 bases and J by 3 bases. CDR1 DFQATT and CDR2 SNEGSKA come from the germline V gene (reference sequence). The CDR3 DNA sequence: TGCAGTGCCCGCGCGGGGGAGAGCGGCTACGAGCAGTACTTC. Amino acid sequence: CSARAGESGYEQYF.

The chain carries TRBV7-2 and TRBJ2-4, with D perhaps matching TRBD2 (5 bases). Trimming cost V 5 bases and J 4 bases, with 9 bases left between them. The CDR3 is 13 amino acids. Germline values: CDR1 SGHTA, CDR2 FQGNSA. The CDR3: CASSAWEKNIQYF. The CDR3 coding sequence is TGTGCCAGCAGCGCCTGGGAGAAAAACATTCAGTACTTC.

This clonotype has a count of ten or more. This chain links TRBV10-3 with TRBJ1-2, with D uncertain. The CDR3 covers 12 residues. The V gene's germline CDR1 is ENHRY and CDR2 SYGVKD. V lost 0 bases, J lost 8 bases, and 7 bases lay in between. CDR3 residues: CAISESNSGYTF. The CDR3 DNA reads as TGTGCCATCAGTGAGTCGAACTCCGGCTACACCTTC.

V usage is TRBV24-1 and J usage is TRBJ2-5; 9 bases fit TRBD2. The tail of the sequence fits TRBJ2-1 better, so the J call may be wrong. Germline assignment: CDR1 KGHDR and CDR2 SFDVKD. The CDR3 is made up of 16 amino acids. In DNA form, the CDR3 reads TGTGCCACCAGTGAGGCGAGTAGCGGGGGACAAGAGACCCAGTTCTTC. This translates into CATSEASSGGQETQFF.

In the case of this clonotype: A much larger clone lies a single base off, so this may be a read error. This chain connects TRBV20-1 to TRBJ2-1; a possible D gene is TRBD2 (5 bases). The V gene's germline CDR1 is DFQATT and CDR2 SNEGSKA (reference sequence). The CDR3 is 13 amino acids. This chain's CDR3 is CNAHPTFAGEQFF. DNA for the CDR3: TGCAATGCCCATCCTACCTTCGCGGGCGAGCAGTTCTTC.

The chain employs TRBV2 and TRBJ2-7; the match to TRBD2 covers 7 bases. The germline gives CDR1 SNHLY, CDR2 FYNNEI. Trimming took 6 bases from V and 0 from J; bases not matched to a gene: 8. The CDR3 totals 15 residues. In DNA, the CDR3 is TGTGCCAGCAGAGGCGGGAGCGGGGTCTCCTACGAGCAGTACTTC. As protein: CASRGGSGVSYEQYF.

The rearrangement links TRBV29-1 to TRBJ1-1; D might be TRBD1 (6 bases). V was pared by 7 bases and J by 3 bases, with 15 bases between. This CDR3 contains 13 residues. CDR1 and CDR2 (germline): SQVTM, ANQGSEA. CDR3 sequence: CSAYRVRDTEAFF. The DNA of the CDR3 is TGCAGCGCCTACAGGGTAAGGGACACTGAAGCTTTCTTT.

This clonotype was seen just once. The chain uses TRBV18 and TRBJ2-3; no reliable D call. V was cut by 6 bases and J by 4 bases, with 23 bases left in between. Germline V gives CDR1 KGHSH, CDR2 LQKENI. The CDR3 covers 17 residues. CDR3 residues: CASSAPCEILGPDTQYF. The CDR3 coding sequence is TGTGCCAGCTCGGCACCTTGCGAGATTTTAGGCCCAGATACGCAGTATTTT. The variable domain in full, completed from reference TRBV18 and TRBJ2-3, reads NAGVMQNPRHLVRRRGQEARLRCSPMKGHSHVYWYRQLPEEGLKFMVYLQKENIIDESGMPKERFSAEFPKEGPSILRIQQVVRGDSAAYFCASSAPCEILGPDTQYFGPGTRLTVL.